The 20 T cell receptor beta chains below all came from one sample that was sequenced in a study of identical twins. TCRdb recomputed calls from the 5' RACE reads with MiXCR, one row per CDR3 protein. The sample gives under 350,000 distinct CDR3 sequences, roughly 10% of which show up once; around 7.1% is in the top ten. The sample was also reused in another study, on yellow fever vaccine responses in identical twins.

Sequencing was carried out using CD8+ T cells sorted from blood. The receptors come from a woman between 18 and 29 years old in good health.

Many counts were recorded for this clonotype. The chain joins TRBV4-2 to TRBJ1-1; D gene ambiguous. Trimming left V 1 base short and J 3 bases short, with 12 bases between. This CDR3 is built from 15 residues. Germline V gene lookup returns CDR1 LGHNA and CDR2 YNFKEQ. CDR3 loop: CASSQVVGGDTEAFF. CDR3 sequence (DNA): TGTGCCAGCAGCCAAGTGGTCGGCGGAGACACTGAAGCTTTCTTT.

This clonotype was picked up a small number of times. The rearrangement uses TRBV29-1 and TRBJ2-7; 15 positions match TRBD2. The CDR3 covers 17 residues. V was pared by 0 bases and J by 6 bases, with 9 bases of the junction left unmatched. CDR1 and CDR2 (germline): SQVTM, ANQGSEA. The CDR3 DNA is TGCAGCGTTGAAGATCGTGGGACTAGCGGGAGGACTGGCGAGCAGTACTTC. It translates to CSVEDRGTSGRTGEQYF.

This clonotype has a count of ten or more. The V call is TRBV12-3 or TRBV12-4, the J call TRBJ2-1, with TRBD1 matching over 12 bases. Unmatched junction bases numbered 8, after V lost 3 bases and J lost 2 bases. The CDR3 has 18 residues. CDR3 residues: CASSFRDRGLNAYNEQFF. DNA of the CDR3: TGTGCCAGCAGTTTCCGGGACAGGGGGCTGAACGCCTACAATGAGCAGTTCTTC.

This clonotype was seen many times. V is TRBV4-2 and J is TRBJ1-1, with D hard to call. The length of the CDR3 is 11 residues. V was clipped by 1 base and J by 13 bases, with 10 bases between them. From germline, CDR1 is LGHNA and CDR2 YNFKEQ. CDR3 sequence reads: CASSQGSGVFF. The DNA of the CDR3 is TGTGCCAGCAGCCAAGGGAGTGGAGTTTTCTTT.

This clonotype was detected ten times or more. This CDR3 reads CASSFGTGELFF. The CDR3 coding sequence is TGTGCCAGCAGCTTCGGCACCGGGGAGCTGTTTTTT. The chain joins TRBV13 to TRBJ2-2; D call uncertain. The CDR3 sequence is 12 residues long. Germline V gene lookup returns CDR1 PRHDT and CDR2 FYEKMQ (reference sequence). Trimming shortened V by 3 bases and J by 4 bases, and 3 bases separated the two germline ends. Looking up the rest from reference TRBV13 and TRBJ2-2 gives the full variable domain: AAGVIQSPRHLIKEKRETATLKCYPIPRHDTVYWYQQGPGQDPQFLISFYEKMQSDKGSIPDRFSAQQFSDYHSELNMSSLELGDSALYFCASSFGTGELFFGEGSRLTVL.

The chain uses TRBV28 and TRBJ2-7; D may be TRBD1 or TRBD2 (5 bases each). Trimming removed 5 bases at V and 2 bases at J, with 16 bases between. The CDR3 is 15 residues long. CDR1 is MDHEN, CDR2 SYDVKM, per germline. The CDR3 DNA sequence: TGTGCCAGCAGTCCGGACGGGACCGACACCTACGAGCAGTACTTC. It translates to CASSPDGTDTYEQYF.

This clonotype was seen many times. CDR3 sequence: CASSAWRSSYNEQFF. In DNA form, the CDR3 reads TGTGCCAGCAGTGCGTGGAGGAGCTCCTACAATGAGCAGTTCTTC. This rearrangement joins TRBV25-1 to TRBJ2-1; TRBD2 is a possible D gene (5 bases). Trimming stripped 4 bases from V and 0 bases from J, with 10 bases between. Germline values: CDR1 MGHDK, CDR2 SYGVNS. The CDR3 length is 15 residues.

The chain is built from TRBV29-1 and TRBJ2-7; TRBD1 matches at 8 bases. This CDR3 is built from 13 residues. CDR1 is SQVTM and CDR2 is ANQGSEA in the germline V gene. V shed 3 bases and J 3 bases; nucleotides not matched to a gene: 4. CDR3 in DNA: TGCAGCGTTGAGGACAGGGAAAGCTACGAGCAGTACTTC. Its translation is CSVEDRESYEQYF.

This clonotype was seen ten or more times. The rearrangement links TRBV15 to TRBJ2-1; 10 bases align to TRBD2. Germline V gene sequence: CDR1 LNHNV, CDR2 YYDKDF (reference sequence). V lost 3 bases and J lost 2; bases outside the gene matches: 10. There are 18 residues in the CDR3. CDR3 nucleotides: TGTGCCACCAGCAGGGCCGCGGGACTAGCGAGCACCTACAATGAGCAGTTCTTC. Translated: CATSRAAGLASTYNEQFF.

The rearrangement links TRBV28 to TRBJ2-7; D is uncertain. Deletions cut 5 bases from V and 0 bases from J, with 11 bases between. The V gene's germline CDR1 is MDHEN and CDR2 SYDVKM. The CDR3 has 14 amino acids. CDR3 nucleotide sequence: TGTGCCAGCAGTCTAGACGCGATCTCCTACGAGCAGTACTTC. This gives the protein CASSLDAISYEQYF.

The sample holds many counts of this clonotype. The chain combines TRBV19 with TRBJ2-1; possible D gene TRBD2, 5 bases. Trimming left V 4 bases short and J 9 bases short, with 7 bases between. This CDR3 comprises 11 residues. Per germline, CDR1 LNHDA and CDR2 SQIVND (reference sequence). CDR3 sequence reads: CASSTLAEQFF. The CDR3 nucleotides read TGTGCCAGTAGTACCCTAGCTGAGCAGTTCTTC.

The sample holds a few counts of this clonotype. The V and J genes are TRBV2 and TRBJ2-3; 13 positions match TRBD2. The CDR3 runs to 20 residues. The V segment lost 5 bases and the J segment 0 bases; nucleotides outside the gene matches: 14. In germline, CDR1 is SNHLY, CDR2 FYNNEI. The DNA of the CDR3 is TGTGCCAGCAGTATAGTGGGAGGACTAGCGGGGGACACTAGCACAGATACGCAGTATTTT. Its protein is CASSIVGGLAGDTSTDTQYF.

This clonotype was recorded a few times. This chain connects TRBV5-1 to TRBJ2-3; TRBD1 aligns across 8 bases. Looked up from germline, CDR1 is SGHRS and CDR2 is YFSETQ. The CDR3 has 17 amino acids. The junction had 10 bases not matched to a gene; V was cut back by 4 bases and J by 0 bases. CDR3 DNA sequence: TGCGCCAGCAGCGGATCCGGGACAGGTATTAGCACAGATACGCAGTATTTT. It codes for CASSGSGTGISTDTQYF. Using reference TRBV5-1 and TRBJ2-3 for the parts outside the CDR3, the full variable domain is KAGVTQTPRYLIKTRGQQVTLSCSPISGHRSVSWYQQTPGQGLQFLFEYFSETQRNKGNFPGRFSGRQFSNSRSEMNVSTLELGDSALYLCASSGSGTGISTDTQYFGPGTRLTVL.

This clonotype was seen more than once but under ten times. The V gene is TRBV5-1, the J gene TRBJ2-7, with no clear D. The CDR3 covers 15 residues. Germline CDR1 is SGHRS and CDR2 is YFSETQ. Trimming took 0 bases from V and 0 from J, leaving 10 bases between them. CDR3 sequence: CASSLEVASSYEQYF. The CDR3 DNA sequence: TGCGCCAGCAGCTTGGAGGTGGCAAGCTCCTACGAGCAGTACTTC. Variable domain in full (rest from reference TRBV5-1 and TRBJ2-7): KAGVTQTPRYLIKTRGQQVTLSCSPISGHRSVSWYQQTPGQGLQFLFEYFSETQRNKGNFPGRFSGRQFSNSRSEMNVSTLELGDSALYLCASSLEVASSYEQYFGPGTRLTVT.

This clonotype was recorded at least ten times. A junction end diverges from the germline sequence, so it may reflect a read error. V is TRBV5-1 and J is TRBJ2-1, with TRBD2 matching 12 bases. Germline V gene data show CDR1 as SGHRS and CDR2 as YFSETQ. This CDR3 is 18 amino acids long. In DNA, the CDR3 is TGCGCCAGCAGCTCCGGACTAGCGGGGCCCCTCTCCTCCAATGAGCAGTTCTTC. It is translated as CASSSGLAGPLSSNEQFF.

The rearrangement joins TRBV20-1 to TRBJ2-5; D might be TRBD2 (6 bases). The CDR3 is 16 amino acids. Germline CDR1 and CDR2: DFQATT and SNEGSKA (reference sequence). V shed 3 bases and J shed 5 bases, with 22 bases lying between them. The CDR3 loop is CSASTRLGDFVETQYF. CDR3 DNA sequence: TGCAGTGCTAGTACCCGACTAGGGGATTTTGTGGAGACCCAGTACTTC.

The sample holds a few counts of this clonotype. The chain employs TRBV27 and TRBJ1-2; TRBD1 aligns across 10 bases. This CDR3 has 13 residues. J lost 8 bases, V lost 4 bases, and 4 bases had no gene match. Germline loops: CDR1 MNHEY, CDR2 SMNVEV (reference sequence). Here the CDR3 DNA reads TGTGCCAGCAGTTCAGACAGGGGGCGAGGCTACACCTTC. It specifies CASSSDRGRGYTF.

The chain links TRBV7-9 to TRBJ2-3; 9 nucleotides match TRBD2. Germline lookup yields CDR1 SEHNR and CDR2 FQNEAQ (reference sequence). This CDR3 is built from 15 residues. J lost 6 bases, V lost 8 bases, and 12 bases had no gene match. CDR3 residues: CASGSIAGVVDTQYF. The CDR3 coding sequence is TGTGCCAGCGGATCCATAGCGGGGGTTGTTGATACGCAGTATTTT.

The chain joins TRBV5-6 to TRBJ2-1; 8 bases are shared with TRBD2. This CDR3 spans 17 amino acids. CDR1 is SGHDT, CDR2 YYEEEE, per germline. V was clipped by 8 bases and J by 3 bases; unmatched bases: 16. The CDR3 bases are TGTGCCAGGGGCTCGGGGATACGGGGGGGGCACTACAATGAGCAGTTCTTC. Translation: CARGSGIRGGHYNEQFF.

This clonotype occurred many times. V gene TRBV6-4 combines with J gene TRBJ2-2; a weak D match, TRBD2 (5 bases). The CDR3 spans 14 residues. Germline assignment: CDR1 MRHNA and CDR2 SNTAGT. The V end was cut by 0 bases, the J end by 5 bases, with 7 bases between. The CDR3 DNA follows: TGTGCCAGCAGTGACTCTAGCGAAACCGGGGAGCTGTTTTTT. Translated: CASSDSSETGELFF.